A single sample gave rise to the 26 T cell receptor beta chains below, sequenced in a study of T cell clonality in common variable immunodeficiency. Study-wide findings and caveats: Fewer deletions and N-nucleotide insertions were reportedly seen in common variable immunodeficiency TCR beta sequences.

Repertoires were generated with immunoSEQ multiplex PCR, while TCRdb's copy carries only in-frame clones and drops some. Captured here are about 28,000 clones, none seen once; the top ten comprise roughly 3.2%. Their specific antigens are unknown. The sequencing input was peripheral blood mononuclear cells. Receptor source: a human donor with common variable immunodeficiency.

This clone was seen repeatedly, ten times or more. Sequencing ends 3 residues short of the CDR3 end; the germline J gene provides the rest. The V call is TRBV6-4, the J call TRBJ1-5, with D unresolved. CDR1 is MRHNA, CDR2 SNTAGT, per germline. The CDR3 loop spans 17 amino acids. With 0 bases removed from V and 2 bases from J, the gap between germline ends came to 14 bases. Here the CDR3 reads CASSDSNGLFGNQPQHF. The CDR3 bases that were read are TGTGCCAGCAGTGACTCGAACGGGTTATTTGGCAATCAGCCC.

The sequenced CDR3 bases are TGTGCCAGCAGCGGGGGACAGGGGGCGGGAGATACG. It yields the protein CASSGGQGAGDT. The full-length CDR3 reads as CASSGGQGAGDTQYF. J is TRBJ2-3 and V is TRBV7-2, with 12 bases aligning to TRBD1. From the germline J gene comes the end of the CDR3, since the read stops 3 residues before it. The V segment lost 5 bases and the J segment 5 bases; nucleotides outside the gene matches: 5. This CDR3 is built from 15 residues. CDR1 and CDR2 from the germline V gene are SGHTA and FQGNSA.

Many counts were recorded for this clone. The read terminates 3 residues ahead of where the CDR3 ends, so the germline J gene completes it. The rearrangement uses TRBV11-2 and TRBJ2-5; TRBD1 matches at 7 bases. The germline CDR1 and CDR2 sequences are SGHAT and FQNNGV. This CDR3 is 13 amino acids long. The trim removed 7 bases at V and 4 bases at J, leaving 6 bases unmatched. The DNA read from the CDR3 is TGTGCCAGCAACCCGACAGGGCGAGAGACC. It codes for CASNPTGRET. The complete CDR3 reads CASNPTGRETQYF.

About this clone itself: The read falls 3 residues short of the CDR3 end, and the missing part is taken from the germline J gene. The V gene is TRBV18, the J gene TRBJ1-6; no reliable D call. V shed 2 bases and J shed 8 bases, with 7 bases lying between them. The CDR3 runs 13 residues. Germline V gene data show CDR1 as KGHSH and CDR2 as LQKENI. The CDR3 reads CASSPTPDSPLHF. CDR3 DNA (partial): TGTGCCAGCTCACCAACTCCGGATTCACCC.

This clone was observed a handful of times. The read terminates 3 residues before the CDR3 end, so the remaining end is supplied by the germline J gene. V gene TRBV2 combines with J gene TRBJ2-7, with 10 nucleotides matching TRBD2. This CDR3 is built from 15 residues. The germline V gene has CDR1 SNHLY and CDR2 FYNNEI. The V and J ends lost 2 bases and 0 bases, in that order; junction bases with no gene match: 1. CDR3 bases read: TGTGCCAGCAGTGAACTAGCGGGAGACTCCTACGAG. Translating gives CASSELAGDSYE. The full CDR3 reads CASSELAGDSYEQYF.

This clone was seen many times. The CDR3 end lies 3 residues beyond the end of the read and is filled in from the germline J gene. The chain has TRBV19 and TRBJ1-5; no definite D call. The CDR3 runs 17 residues. Looked up from germline, CDR1 is LNHDA and CDR2 is SQIVND (reference sequence). V was cut by 1 base and J by 0 bases, with 13 bases left in between. The sequenced CDR3 bases are TGTGCCAGTAGTATAGTCGGAGCGATTTATAGCAATCAGCCC. This sequence encodes CASSIVGAIYSNQP. The full CDR3 reads CASSIVGAIYSNQPQHF.

This clone was seen ten or more times. The read stops 3 residues short of the end of the CDR3; the missing end is completed from the germline J gene. This sequence joins TRBV10-1 and TRBJ2-3, with D perhaps TRBD1 (5 bases). Germline CDR1 WNHNN, CDR2 SYGVQD (reference sequence). The CDR3 length is 16 residues. V shed 6 bases and J shed 1 base, with 17 bases lying between them. Partial CDR3 DNA: TGCGCCAGCAGCTTGAGTAGGGGTTTGGGCACAGATACG. Protein sequence: CASSLSRGLGTDT. The whole CDR3 is CASSLSRGLGTDTQYF.

This clone showed up many times. The read terminates 3 residues before the CDR3 end, so the remaining end is supplied by the germline J gene. V is TRBV20-1 and J is TRBJ2-2; 9 bases map to TRBD2. J gave up 5 bases and V 1 base, and 8 bases lay outside the gene matches. Germline CDR1 DFQATT, CDR2 SNEGSKA (reference sequence). The CDR3 spans 16 residues. CDR3 in amino acids: CSARVLAGGPTGELFF. The DNA read from the CDR3 is TGCAGTGCTAGAGTCCTCGCGGGAGGGCCGACCGGGGAG.

CDR3 region: CASSTILQGTYNEQFF. Partial CDR3 DNA: TGTGCCAGTAGTACCATATTACAGGGAACCTACAATGAG. The gene calls are TRBV19 and TRBJ2-1; a weak D match, TRBD1 (6 bases). The missing CDR3 end, 3 residues past where the read stops, is filled in from the germline J gene. The CDR3 totals 16 residues. CDR1 and CDR2 (germline): LNHDA, SQIVND (reference sequence). Trimming shortened V by 4 bases and J by 2 bases, and 15 bases separated the two germline ends.

This clone appeared a few times. From the germline J gene comes the end of the CDR3, since the read stops 3 residues before it. The rearrangement uses TRBV7-9 and TRBJ2-1; TRBD2 agrees at 12 bases. V gave up 6 bases and J gave up 5 bases; unmatched junction bases: 5. The CDR3 contains 15 residues. Germline CDR1 and CDR2: SEHNR and FQNEAQ (reference sequence). The CDR3 reads CASRPLAGGNNEQFF. The sequenced CDR3 bases are TGTGCCAGCAGGCCACTAGCGGGAGGTAACAATGAG.

This clone was picked up many times. The read ends 3 residues before the CDR3 terminus; that terminus is restored from the germline J gene. The chain employs TRBV19 and TRBJ2-7, with D perhaps TRBD2 (7 bases). The V gene's germline CDR1 is LNHDA and CDR2 SQIVND (reference sequence). The CDR3 runs 17 residues. Trimming removed 6 bases at V and 4 bases at J, with 25 bases between. This CDR3 reads CASSPPQGAGLGYEQYF. The sequenced CDR3 bases are TGTGCCAGTAGCCCCCCACAGGGAGCGGGGCTTGGATACGAG.

Many counts were recorded for this clone. The read halts 3 residues ahead of the CDR3 end, with the missing end drawn from the germline J gene. The V call is TRBV28, the J call TRBJ1-2; tentatively, D is TRBD1 (5 bases). This CDR3 has 14 amino acids. The germline V gene has CDR1 MDHEN and CDR2 SYDVKM. V lost 6 bases and J lost 4, with 15 bases in between. The CDR3 bases that were read are TGTGCCAGCAGGGTAACAGGTGACCTCTATGGC. Translation: CASRVTGDLYG. The full CDR3 reads CASRVTGDLYGYTF.

This clone appeared many times. The read terminates 3 residues before the CDR3 end, so the remaining end is supplied by the germline J gene. The rearrangement uses TRBV20-1 and TRBJ1-5; TRBD1 aligns across 7 bases. Germline loops: CDR1 DFQATT, CDR2 SNEGSKA (reference sequence). Trimming removed 3 bases from V and 7 bases from J; junction bases left unmatched: 9. CDR3 length: 14 residues. The CDR3 DNA, read in part, is TGCAGTGCTAGGGACCCAGGGGGACGGCAGCCC. Translation: CSARDPGGRQP. The whole CDR3 protein reads CSARDPGGRQPQHF.

This clone has a handful of counts. The CDR3 end lies 3 residues beyond the end of the read and is filled in from the germline J gene. The chain has TRBV2 and TRBJ1-4; 8 bases are a match to TRBD1. The CDR3 length is 15 residues. Germline values: CDR1 SNHLY, CDR2 FYNNEI. Trimming removed 7 bases from V and 7 bases from J; junction bases left unmatched: 11. CDR3 sequence reads: CASITQGAGSEKLFF. The DNA read from the CDR3 is TGTGCCAGCATCACCCAGGGGGCTGGAAGTGAAAAA.

This clone was detected ten times or more. The read ends 3 residues shy of where the CDR3 ends; the end is completed using the germline J gene. The chain couples TRBV18 to TRBJ2-1; the D is unclear. The CDR3 loop spans 16 amino acids. CDR1 is KGHSH, CDR2 LQKENI, per germline. The V gene lost 1 base and the J gene lost 0 bases, with 10 bases spanning the gap. The CDR3 reads CASSPLRFRSYNEQFF. Partial CDR3 DNA: TGTGCCAGCTCACCACTTCGTTTCCGCTCCTACAATGAG.

This clone has at least ten counts. The read gets to within 3 residues of the CDR3 end, and the germline J gene fills in the rest. The chain employs TRBV20-1 and TRBJ2-1; the match to TRBD2 covers 13 bases. Germline V lookup: CDR1 DFQATT, CDR2 SNEGSKA (reference sequence). The CDR3 is 19 amino acids. V lost 3 bases to trimming and J lost 1 base; unmatched junction nucleotides: 12. The sequenced CDR3 bases are TGCAGTGCTAGTCTACCGGGACTAGCGGGGTTACTATCCTACAATGAG. Protein: CSASLPGLAGLLSYNE. In full, the CDR3 reads CSASLPGLAGLLSYNEQFF.

This clone was counted ten times or more. The sequenced fragment ends 3 residues before the CDR3 boundary, so the rest is inferred from the germline J gene. The V gene is TRBV7-8, the J gene TRBJ2-5, with 9 bases aligning to TRBD1. Trimming cost V 5 bases and J 6 bases; bases outside gene matches: 7. There are 14 residues in the CDR3. Germline CDR1 SGHVS, CDR2 FQNEAQ. The CDR3 loop reads CASSQDRGSQTQYF. The CDR3 DNA, read in part, is TGTGCCAGCAGCCAGGACAGGGGTAGCCAGACC. Full variable domain (rest looked up from reference TRBV7-8 and TRBJ2-5): GAGVSQSPRYKVAKRGQDVALRCDPISGHVSLFWYQQALGQGPEFLTYFQNEAQLDKSGLPSDRFFAERPEGSVSTLKIQRTQQEDSAVYLCASSQDRGSQTQYFGPGTRLLVL.

Turning to this clone: The sequence runs out 3 residues before the end of the CDR3; the remainder is reconstructed from the germline J gene. The chain is built from TRBV2 and TRBJ1-4, with D possibly matching TRBD1 (5 bases). This CDR3 region has 14 residues. Deletions cut 3 bases from V and 3 bases from J, with 8 bases between. Looked up from germline, CDR1 is SNHLY and CDR2 is FYNNEI. CDR3 bases read: TGTGCCAGCAGTGAGACAGTCCCTAATGAAAAA. It specifies CASSETVPNEK. The complete CDR3 sequence is CASSETVPNEKLFF.

This clone has only a few counts. The CDR3 is cut off 3 residues early in the read; its end comes from the germline J gene. The gene calls are TRBV19 and TRBJ1-5; a possible D gene is TRBD1 (5 bases). Trimming took 5 bases from V and 7 from J, leaving 15 bases between them. The CDR3 is 14 residues long. Per the germline V gene, CDR1 is LNHDA and CDR2 is SQIVND (reference sequence). The CDR3 bases that were read are TGTGCCAGTAGTCCTACAGGTGGTGGGCAGCCC. Translated: CASSPTGGGQP. The complete CDR3 sequence is CASSPTGGGQPQHF.

As concerns this clone: One end of the junction varies from germline; a read error may be responsible. The read halts 3 residues ahead of the CDR3 end, with the missing end drawn from the germline J gene. This chain joins TRBV18 and TRBJ1-6; TRBD1 might be the D (5 bases). The CDR3 is 15 amino acids. Germline V CDR1 and CDR2: KGHSH, LQKENI. The sequenced CDR3 bases are TGTGCCAGCTCACCGGGGCTACCATCCAATTCAACC. Encoded protein: CASSPGLPSNST. The CDR3 in full is CASSPGLPSNSTLHF.

On this clone itself: The read terminates 3 residues before the CDR3 end, so the remaining end is supplied by the germline J gene. This chain uses TRBV7-2 with TRBJ2-1, with TRBD2 identical over 12 bases. CDR1 is SGHTA and CDR2 is FQGNSA in the germline V gene. The CDR3 extends over 15 amino acids. V gave up 5 bases and J gave up 6 bases; unmatched junction bases: 5. This CDR3 is CASSETSGRFNEQFF. CDR3 DNA, as far as it was read: TGTGCCAGCAGCGAGACTAGCGGGAGATTCAATGAG.

As for this clone: The read comes to an end 3 residues before the CDR3 does, leaving the germline J gene to fill in the end. The V and J genes are TRBV19 and TRBJ1-2; 8 bases match TRBD1. Per the germline V gene, CDR1 is LNHDA and CDR2 is SQIVND (reference sequence). The V gene end was trimmed by 3 bases and the J gene end by 3 bases; junction bases not matched to a gene: 6. The CDR3 is made up of 15 amino acids. The CDR3 sequence: CASSIKTGADYGYTF. The part of the CDR3 DNA that was read is TGTGCCAGTAGTATTAAGACAGGGGCGGACTATGGC.

This clone has ten or more counts. The sequence runs out 3 residues before the end of the CDR3; the remainder is reconstructed from the germline J gene. The chain has TRBV18 and TRBJ2-1; a weak D match, TRBD1 (5 bases). In germline, CDR1 is KGHSH, CDR2 LQKENI. Trimming took off 4 bases at V and 6 bases at J, with 16 bases between the two ends. The CDR3 runs 15 residues. This CDR3 reads CASSLLSGQGNEQFF. Incomplete CDR3 DNA: TGTGCCAGCTCACTTCTCTCGGGCCAGGGCAATGAG.

This clone was observed at least ten times. The CDR3 end lies 3 residues beyond the end of the read and is filled in from the germline J gene. The chain combines TRBV30 with TRBJ1-3, with 9 bases aligning to TRBD1. This CDR3 is 17 amino acids long. Losses at the gene ends were 0 bases for V and 0 bases for J; bases not matched to a gene: 6. The germline CDR1 and CDR2 sequences are GTSNPN and SVGIG (reference sequence). CDR3 DNA, as far as it was read: TGTGCCTGGAGTGTAGGTGGGACAGGGCCCTCTGGAAACACC. It translates to CAWSVGGTGPSGNT. The entire CDR3 protein reads CAWSVGGTGPSGNTIYF.

At least ten counts were recorded for this clone. The CDR3 is cut off 3 residues early in the read; its end comes from the germline J gene. The chain employs TRBV29-1 and TRBJ2-3; TRBD2 aligns across 9 bases. V lost 8 bases, J lost 6 bases, and 9 bases stayed unmatched. Germline assignment: CDR1 SQVTM and CDR2 ANQGSEA. The CDR3 runs to 13 residues. The CDR3 loop reads CSPVAGVEDTQYF. The DNA read from the CDR3 is TGCAGCCCCGTAGCGGGAGTGGAGGATACG.

There are many counts of this clone. With the read ending 3 residues before the CDR3 end, the germline J gene is used to fill in that end. The chain is built from TRBV30 and TRBJ1-2, with 11 bases that match TRBD1. CDR3 length equals 15 residues. From germline, CDR1 is GTSNPN and CDR2 SVGIG (reference sequence). V lost 3 bases to trimming and J lost 4 bases; unmatched junction nucleotides: 7. CDR3 DNA, as far as it was read: TGTGCCTGGAGCTTCGGGACAGGGGGGGCCTATGGC. Translating gives CAWSFGTGGAYG. The whole CDR3 protein reads CAWSFGTGGAYGYTF.